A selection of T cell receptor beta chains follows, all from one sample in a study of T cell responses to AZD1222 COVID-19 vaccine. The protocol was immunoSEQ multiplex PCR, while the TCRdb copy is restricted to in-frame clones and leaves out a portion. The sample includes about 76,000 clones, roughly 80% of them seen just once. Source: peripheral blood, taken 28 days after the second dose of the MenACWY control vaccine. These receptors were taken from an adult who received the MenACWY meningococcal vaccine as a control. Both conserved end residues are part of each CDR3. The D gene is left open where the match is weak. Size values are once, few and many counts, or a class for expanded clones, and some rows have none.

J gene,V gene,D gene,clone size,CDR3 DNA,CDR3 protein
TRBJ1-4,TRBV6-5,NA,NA,TGTGCCAGCAGCCCCTCCGGAGTGGTCGGTGAAAAACTGTTTTTT,CASSPSGVVGEKLFF
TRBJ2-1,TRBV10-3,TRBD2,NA,TGTGCCATCAGCGAAGGGCTAGCGGATTCCAATGAGCAGTTCTTC,CAISEGLADSNEQFF
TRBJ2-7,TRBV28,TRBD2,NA,TGTGCCAGCAGTGGGGTGGGGCTAGCGGGAGGTCTCTACGAGCAGTACTTC,CASSGVGLAGGLYEQYF
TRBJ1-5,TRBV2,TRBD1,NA,TGTGCCAGCGGACAGGGGGCTCAGCCCCAGCATTTT,CASGQGAQPQHF
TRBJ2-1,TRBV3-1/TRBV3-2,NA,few,TGTGCCAGCAGCCCCTCCCTAACAGGGTGGTCCTACAATGAGCAGTTCTTC,CASSPSLTGWSYNEQFF
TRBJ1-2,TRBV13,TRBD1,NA,TGTGCCAGCAGTAAAGGGGTGGGGACAGGGACGTTGGGAAGCGGCTACACCTTC,CASSKGVGTGTLGSGYTF
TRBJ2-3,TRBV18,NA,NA,TGTGCCAGCTCACCTGGGAGTGGGCAGTATTTT,CASSPGSGQYF
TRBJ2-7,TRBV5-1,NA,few,TGCGCCAGCAGCTCCGTCCGTGTAGGGGACCAGCAGTACTTC,CASSSVRVGDQQYF
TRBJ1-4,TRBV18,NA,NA,TGTGCCAGCTCACCTACACAACCCCCGGAAAAACTGTTTTTT,CASSPTQPPEKLFF
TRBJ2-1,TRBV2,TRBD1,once,TGTGCCAGCAGGCCCCTGGGACAGCAAGGCAATGAGCAGTTCTTC,CASRPLGQQGNEQFF
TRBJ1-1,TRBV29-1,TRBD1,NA,TGCAGCGTGGGGGGGACAGAGACAATGAACACTGAAGCTTTCTTT,CSVGGTETMNTEAFF
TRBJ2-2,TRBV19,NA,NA,TGTGCCAGTAGTATAGGAAACACCGGGGAGCTGTTTTTT,CASSIGNTGELFF
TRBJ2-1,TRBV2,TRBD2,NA,TGTGCCAGCAGCGACGGACTAGCGGGCTCCTACAATGAGCAGTTCTTC,CASSDGLAGSYNEQFF
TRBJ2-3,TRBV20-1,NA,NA,TGCAGTGCTAGGGGGCCAGATACGCAGTATTTT,CSARGPDTQYF
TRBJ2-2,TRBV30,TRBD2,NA,TGTGCCGGTAGGCTAGCGGGGAACACCGGGGAGCTGTTTTTT,CAGRLAGNTGELFF
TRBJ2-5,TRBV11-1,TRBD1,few,TGTGCCAGCAGCTTGGGACAGGACCACTTCCAAGAGACCCAGTACTTC,CASSLGQDHFQETQYF
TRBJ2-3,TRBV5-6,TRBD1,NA,TGTGCCAGCAGCTTTTGGACAGGGAGGACCGGCACAGATACGCAGTATTTT,CASSFWTGRTGTDTQYF
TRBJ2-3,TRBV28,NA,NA,TGTGCCAGCAGTTTATTGGAAGGGTTTGGAGCAGATACGCAGTATTTT,CASSLLEGFGADTQYF
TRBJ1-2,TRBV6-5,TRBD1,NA,TGTGCCAGCAGGGGGGACAGTTCCGACTATGGCTACACCTTC,CASRGDSSDYGYTF
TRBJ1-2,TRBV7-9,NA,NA,TGTGCCAGCAGCTTAGCAGGGGGGAACTATGGCTACACCTTC,CASSLAGGNYGYTF
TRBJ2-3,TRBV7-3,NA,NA,TGTGCCAGCAGCTTACTGCTCCAAGATACGCAGTATTTT,CASSLLLQDTQYF
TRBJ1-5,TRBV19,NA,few,TGTGCCAGTAGTTCACCGAACGGGAATCAGCCCCAGCATTTT,CASSSPNGNQPQHF
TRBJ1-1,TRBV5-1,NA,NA,TGCGCCAGCAGCAAACAGGGCTGGAACACTGAAGCTTTCTTT,CASSKQGWNTEAFF
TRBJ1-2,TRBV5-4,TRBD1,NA,TGTGCCAGCAGTGACAGGGTGGAGAGCTATGGCTACACCTTC,CASSDRVESYGYTF
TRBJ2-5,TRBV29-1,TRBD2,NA,TGCAGCGTCGCCGTTGGAACTAGCGTCCGGGAGACCCAGTACTTC,CSVAVGTSVRETQYF
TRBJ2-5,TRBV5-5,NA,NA,TGTGCCAGCAGCTTATTTTGGGGAGGCCAAGAGACCCAGTACTTC,CASSLFWGGQETQYF
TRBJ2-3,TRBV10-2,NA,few,TGCGCCAGCAGTCCCTCCACAGATACGCAGTATTTT,CASSPSTDTQYF
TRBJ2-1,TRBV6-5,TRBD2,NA,TGTGCCAGCAGCCGCGGGGGGGATTACAATGAGCAGTTCTTC,CASSRGGDYNEQFF
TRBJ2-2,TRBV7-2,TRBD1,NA,TGTGCCAGCAGCTACCGGACAGGGATAGCGAACACCGGGGAGCTGTTTTTT,CASSYRTGIANTGELFF
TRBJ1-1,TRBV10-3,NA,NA,TGTGCCATCAGGGGGACTGAAGCGAACACTGAAGCTTTCTTT,CAIRGTEANTEAFF
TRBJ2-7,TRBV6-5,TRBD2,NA,TGTGCCAGCTCGACTAGCGGGAAACCCGAGCAGTACTTC,CASSTSGKPEQYF
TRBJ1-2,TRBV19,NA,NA,TGTGCCAGTAGTCTCGGGACAAGCTATGGCTACACCTTC,CASSLGTSYGYTF
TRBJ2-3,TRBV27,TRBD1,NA,TGTGCCAGCAGAAATGGGGACAGGGTCACGGATACGCAGTATTTT,CASRNGDRVTDTQYF
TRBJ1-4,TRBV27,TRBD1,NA,TGTGCCAGCAGTTTGACAGGGTTTAATGAAAAACTGTTTTTT,CASSLTGFNEKLFF
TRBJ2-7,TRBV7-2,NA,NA,TGTGCCAGCAGCTCTAAGCGTGGTCGTCAGGGGTCCTACGAGCAGTACTTC,CASSSKRGRQGSYEQYF
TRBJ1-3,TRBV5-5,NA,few,TGTGCCAGCAGCCTTCGTTTCTTCGGCAAGGGTAGTGACACCATATATTTT,CASSLRFFGKGSDTIYF
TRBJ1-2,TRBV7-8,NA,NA,TGTGCCAGCAGCCAACGGACTTTCTATGGCTACACCTTC,CASSQRTFYGYTF
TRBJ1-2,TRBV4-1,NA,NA,TGCGCCAGCAGCCAAGAGGGAAGTGGGGCCTTCTATGGCTACACCTTC,CASSQEGSGAFYGYTF
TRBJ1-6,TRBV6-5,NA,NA,TGTGCCAGCAGAGAGGTAGGAGGTGGATCACCCCTCCACTTT,CASREVGGGSPLHF
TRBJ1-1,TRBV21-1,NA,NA,TGTGCCAGCAGCACCAGGGTGTCGAGGACTGAAGCTTTCTTT,CASSTRVSRTEAFF
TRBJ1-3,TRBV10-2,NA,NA,TGCGCCAGCAGTGAGGTTTCTGGAAACACCATATATTTT,CASSEVSGNTIYF
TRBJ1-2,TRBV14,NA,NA,TGTGCCAGCAGCCAAGGGGCAGAGGACTATGGCTACACCTTC,CASSQGAEDYGYTF
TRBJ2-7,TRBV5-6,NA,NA,TGTGCCAGCAGCTTGGGGGACCTCTACGAGCAGTACTTC,CASSLGDLYEQYF
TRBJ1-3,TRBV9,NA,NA,TGTGCCAGCAGCGTAGGGACCCTCTCTGGAAACACCATATATTTT,CASSVGTLSGNTIYF